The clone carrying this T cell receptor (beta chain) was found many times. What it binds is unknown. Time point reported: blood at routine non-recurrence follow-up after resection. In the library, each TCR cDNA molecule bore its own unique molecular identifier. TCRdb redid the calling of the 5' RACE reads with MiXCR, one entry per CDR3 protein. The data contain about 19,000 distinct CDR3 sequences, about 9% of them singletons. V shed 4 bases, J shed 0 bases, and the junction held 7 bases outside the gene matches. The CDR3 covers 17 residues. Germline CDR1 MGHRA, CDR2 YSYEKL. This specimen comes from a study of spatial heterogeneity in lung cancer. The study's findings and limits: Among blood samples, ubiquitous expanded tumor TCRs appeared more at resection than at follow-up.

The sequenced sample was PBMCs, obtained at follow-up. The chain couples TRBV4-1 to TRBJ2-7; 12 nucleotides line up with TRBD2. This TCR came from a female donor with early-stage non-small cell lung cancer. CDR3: CASSLSRTSGNSYEQYF. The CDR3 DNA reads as TGCGCCAGCAGCCTAAGTCGGACTAGCGGGAACTCCTACGAGCAGTACTTC.